The 6 T cell receptor beta chains presented below share a single source sample, sequenced in a study of cytotoxic CD8 clonotypes in ibrutinib-treated CLL. The repertoire was sequenced with immunoSEQ multiplex PCR; TCRdb's copy has only in-frame clones and lacks some. The sample lists about 130,000 clones; 70% to 80% were seen once. The material was PBMCs, obtained after 24 months of ibrutinib treatment. The receptor set was obtained from a human donor with chronic lymphocytic leukemia.

The rearrangement joins TRBV27 to TRBJ1-6; no reliable D call. The germline V gene encodes CDR1 MNHEY and CDR2 SMNVEV (reference sequence). This CDR3 contains 15 residues. Trimming removed 0 bases from V and 6 bases from J, with 9 bases in between. The DNA for the CDR3 is TGTGCCAGCAGTTTATCGAGGGTTTCTAATTCACCCCTCCACTTT. It codes for CASSLSRVSNSPLHF.

The J gene is TRBJ1-2, the V gene TRBV30, with TRBD1 matching 8 bases. The CDR3 has 15 residues. V was clipped by 2 bases and J by 8 bases; unmatched bases: 13. In germline, CDR1 is GTSNPN, CDR2 SVGIG (reference sequence). Here the CDR3 DNA reads TGTGCCTGGAGTCGGAACCCAGGGGGCGCAGGGGGCTACACCTTC. Translation: CAWSRNPGGAGGYTF.

This clone was found a few times. This chain uses TRBV30 with TRBJ2-7, with D tentatively TRBD2 (7 bases). V gave up 4 bases and J gave up 6 bases, with 22 bases separating them. CDR1 and CDR2 (germline): GTSNPN, SVGIG (reference sequence). The CDR3 extends over 15 amino acids. The CDR3 here is CAWTPAGASGLEQYF. The CDR3 region has the DNA TGTGCCTGGACCCCCGCGGGGGCGAGCGGCCTCGAGCAGTACTTC.

This clone has only one observation. V gene TRBV6-1 combines with J gene TRBJ2-3; 8 bases agree with TRBD1. V lost 5 bases and J lost 6; bases outside the gene matches: 4. The CDR3 consists of 13 residues. Germline V gives CDR1 MNHNS, CDR2 SASEGT. The CDR3: CASSTNRGDTQYF. The CDR3 DNA reads TGTGCCAGCAGTACAAACAGGGGGGATACGCAGTATTTT.

This clone was observed once. The chain uses TRBV11-2 and TRBJ2-3, with 12 bases matching TRBD2. The germline gives CDR1 SGHAT, CDR2 FQNNGV. With 5 bases clipped from V and 2 bases from J, the junction kept 8 bases outside the gene matches. CDR3 length: 17 residues. DNA of the CDR3: TGTGCCAGCAGCCCGAAAGGACTAGCGGGACCCACAGATACGCAGTATTTT. Translating gives CASSPKGLAGPTDTQYF.

This chain links TRBV7-2 with TRBJ2-1, with a weak D call TRBD2 (6 bases). The V and J ends lost 5 bases and 10 bases respectively, with 21 bases between them. The CDR3 runs to 15 residues. The V gene's germline CDR1 is SGHTA and CDR2 FQGNSA. Here the CDR3 reads CASSQAGDPGDEQFF. The CDR3 region has the DNA TGTGCCAGCAGCCAAGCCGGGGACCCGGGAGACGAGCAGTTCTTC. The full variable domain, rest sourced from reference TRBV7-2 and TRBJ2-1, is GAGVSQSPSNKVTEKGKDVELRCDPISGHTALYWYRQSLGQGLEFLIYFQGNSAPDKSGLPSDRFSAERTGGSVSTLTIQRTQQEDSAVYLCASSQAGDPGDEQFFGPGTRLTVL.